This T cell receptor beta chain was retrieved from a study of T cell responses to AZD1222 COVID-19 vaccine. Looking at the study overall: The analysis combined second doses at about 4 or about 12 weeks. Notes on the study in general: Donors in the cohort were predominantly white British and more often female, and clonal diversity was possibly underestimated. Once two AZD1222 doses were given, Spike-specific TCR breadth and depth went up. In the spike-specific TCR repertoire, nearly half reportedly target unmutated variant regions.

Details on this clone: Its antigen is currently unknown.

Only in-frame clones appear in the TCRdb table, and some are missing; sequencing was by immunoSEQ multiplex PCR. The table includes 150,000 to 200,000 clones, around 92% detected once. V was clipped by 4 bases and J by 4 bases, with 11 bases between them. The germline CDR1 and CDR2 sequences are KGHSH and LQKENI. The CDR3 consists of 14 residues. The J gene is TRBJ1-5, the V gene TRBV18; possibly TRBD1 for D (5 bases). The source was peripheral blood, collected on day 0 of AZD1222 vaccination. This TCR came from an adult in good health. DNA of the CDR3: TGTGCCAGCTCACGAGGGGACCAGAATCAGCCCCAGCATTTT. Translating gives CASSRGDQNQPQHF.